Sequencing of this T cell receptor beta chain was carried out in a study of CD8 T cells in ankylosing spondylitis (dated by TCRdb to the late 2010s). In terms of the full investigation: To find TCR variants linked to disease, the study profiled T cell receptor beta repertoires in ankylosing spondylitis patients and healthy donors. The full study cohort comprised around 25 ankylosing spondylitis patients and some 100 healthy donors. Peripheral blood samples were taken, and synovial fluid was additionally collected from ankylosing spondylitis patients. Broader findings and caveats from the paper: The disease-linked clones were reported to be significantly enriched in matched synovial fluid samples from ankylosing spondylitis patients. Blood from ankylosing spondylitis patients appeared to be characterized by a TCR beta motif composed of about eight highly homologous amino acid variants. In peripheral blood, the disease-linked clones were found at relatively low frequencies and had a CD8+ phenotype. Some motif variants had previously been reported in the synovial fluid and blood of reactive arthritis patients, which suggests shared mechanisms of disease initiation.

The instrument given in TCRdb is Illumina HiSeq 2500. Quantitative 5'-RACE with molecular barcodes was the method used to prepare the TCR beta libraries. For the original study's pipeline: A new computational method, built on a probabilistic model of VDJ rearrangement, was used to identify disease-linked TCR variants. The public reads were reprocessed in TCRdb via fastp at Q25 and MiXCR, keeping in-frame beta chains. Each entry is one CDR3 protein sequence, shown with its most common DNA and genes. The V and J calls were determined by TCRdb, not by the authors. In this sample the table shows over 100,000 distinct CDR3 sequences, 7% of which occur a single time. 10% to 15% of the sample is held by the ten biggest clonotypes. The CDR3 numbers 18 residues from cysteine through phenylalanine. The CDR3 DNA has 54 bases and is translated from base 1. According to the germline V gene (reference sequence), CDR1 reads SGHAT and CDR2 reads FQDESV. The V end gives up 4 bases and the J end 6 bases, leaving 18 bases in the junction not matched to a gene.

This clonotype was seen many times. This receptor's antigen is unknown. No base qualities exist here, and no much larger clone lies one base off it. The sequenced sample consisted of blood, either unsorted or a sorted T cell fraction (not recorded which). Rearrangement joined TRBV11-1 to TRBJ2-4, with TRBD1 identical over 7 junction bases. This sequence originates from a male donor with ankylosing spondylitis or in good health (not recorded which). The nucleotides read TGTGCCAGCAGCTCCTACTTATCCGGGACAGCTAAACGAAACATTCAGTACTTC. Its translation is CASSSYLSGTAKRNIQYF.